The 3 T cell receptor beta chains reported below all come from one sample, sequenced in a study of response to subunit inactivated influenza vaccine. TCRdb reprocessed the RT-PCR reads via MiXCR and lists one record per CDR3 protein. In the table there are about 180,000 distinct CDR3 sequences, around 10% of which are singletons. This material consisted of CD8+ T cells sorted from PBMCs, taken less than 30 months after vaccination. The receptors stem from a man in his fifties or sixties who received an inactivated influenza vaccine.

This clonotype came up a few times. V gene TRBV4-1 combines with J gene TRBJ2-7, with 9 bases matching TRBD1. This CDR3 contains 16 residues. Germline V gives CDR1 MGHRA, CDR2 YSYEKL. Losses at the gene ends were 0 bases for V and 5 bases for J; bases not matched to a gene: 8. CDR3 nucleotides: TGCGCCAGCAGCCAAGATGCGGGACAGGGCTATAACGAGCAGTACTTC. Its translation is CASSQDAGQGYNEQYF.

This clonotype has just a few counts. J is TRBJ2-3 and V is TRBV6-5; 11 positions match TRBD2. CDR3 length equals 16 residues. The germline V gene encodes CDR1 MNHEY and CDR2 SVGAGI. The trim removed 0 bases at V and 5 bases at J, leaving 4 bases unmatched. CDR3 nucleotides: TGTGCCAGCAGTTACTCGGCTAGCGGGAGGATAGATACGCAGTATTTT. It is translated as CASSYSASGRIDTQYF.

This rearrangement joins TRBV9 to TRBJ2-5; 8 bases are a match to TRBD1. V lost 4 bases and J lost 5; bases outside the gene matches: 4. Germline-derived CDR1 and CDR2 are SGDLS and YYNGEE. CDR3 length: 13 amino acids. The CDR3 nucleotides are TGTGCCAGCAGCTCACACAGGGGGGAGACCCAGTACTTC. This codes for CASSSHRGETQYF.